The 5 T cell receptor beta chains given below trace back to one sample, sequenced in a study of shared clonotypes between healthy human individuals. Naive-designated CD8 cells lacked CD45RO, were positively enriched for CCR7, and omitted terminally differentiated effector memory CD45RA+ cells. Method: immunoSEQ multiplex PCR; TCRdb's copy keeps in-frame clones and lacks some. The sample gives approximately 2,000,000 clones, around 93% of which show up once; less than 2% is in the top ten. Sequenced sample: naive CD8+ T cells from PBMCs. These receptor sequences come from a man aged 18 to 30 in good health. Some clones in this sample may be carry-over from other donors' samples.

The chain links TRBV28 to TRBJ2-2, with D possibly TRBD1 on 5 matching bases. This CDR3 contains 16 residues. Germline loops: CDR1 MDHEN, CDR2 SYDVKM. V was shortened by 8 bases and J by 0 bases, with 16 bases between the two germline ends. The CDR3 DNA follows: TGTGCCAGCGGCATTCCTGACAGAGCGAACACCGGGGAGCTGTTTTTT. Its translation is CASGIPDRANTGELFF.

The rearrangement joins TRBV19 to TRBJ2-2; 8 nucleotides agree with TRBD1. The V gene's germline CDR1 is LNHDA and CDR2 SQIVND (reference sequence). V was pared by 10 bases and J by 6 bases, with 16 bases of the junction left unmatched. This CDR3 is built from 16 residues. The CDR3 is CAISSFPGTGAGELFF. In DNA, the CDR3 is TGTGCCATCTCAAGTTTCCCGGGGACAGGCGCCGGGGAGCTGTTTTTT. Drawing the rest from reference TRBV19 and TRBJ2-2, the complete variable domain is DGGITQSPKYLFRKEGQNVTLSCEQNLNHDAMYWYRQDPGQGLRLIYYSQIVNDFQKGDIAEGYSVSREKKESFPLTVTSAQKNPTAFYLCAISSFPGTGAGELFFGEGSRLTVL.

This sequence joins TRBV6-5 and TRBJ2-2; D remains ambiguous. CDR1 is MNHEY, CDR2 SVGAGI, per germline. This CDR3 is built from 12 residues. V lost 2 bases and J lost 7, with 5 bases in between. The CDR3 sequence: CASSYDGGELFF. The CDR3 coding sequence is TGTGCCAGCAGTTACGATGGCGGGGAGCTGTTTTTT.

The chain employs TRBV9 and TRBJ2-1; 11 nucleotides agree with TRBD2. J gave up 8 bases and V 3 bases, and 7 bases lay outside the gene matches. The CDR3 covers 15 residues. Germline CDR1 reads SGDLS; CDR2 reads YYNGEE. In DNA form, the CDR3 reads TGTGCCAGCAGCGCCGGGACTAGCGGTTTCCATGAGCAGTTCTTC. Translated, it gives CASSAGTSGFHEQFF.

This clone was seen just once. CDR3 nucleotide sequence: TGTGCCAGCAGCGCCTTGATAGGGCCCCGGGAGCTGTTTTTT. Protein product: CASSALIGPRELFF. The V gene is TRBV9, the J gene TRBJ2-2; D is unresolved. In germline, CDR1 is SGDLS, CDR2 YYNGEE. Trimming cost V 3 bases and J 9 bases, with 15 bases left between them. CDR3 length: 14 amino acids.